The 24 T cell receptor beta chains presented below share a single source sample, sequenced in a study of blood T cell repertoires in COVID-19. Data came from immunoSEQ multiplex PCR; TCRdb stores just in-frame clones and leaves some out. The sample records about 190,000 clones, 82% being singletons. Source material: PBMCs or T cells enriched from blood (not recorded which). These receptors were obtained from a woman aged 55-70 years with acute COVID-19.

The rearrangement uses TRBV11-3 and TRBJ1-6, with TRBD1 as a possible D gene (5 bases). The CDR3 loop spans 14 amino acids. With 2 bases removed from V and 10 bases from J, the gap between germline ends came to 12 bases. Germline CDR1 SGHNT, CDR2 YENEEA. The CDR3 DNA follows: TGTGCCAGCAGCTTATATAGGGGAGGATCACCCCTCCACTTT. Its protein product is CASSLYRGGSPLHF.

The chain is built from TRBV9 and TRBJ1-3; 9 nucleotides match TRBD1. Germline V gives CDR1 SGDLS, CDR2 YYNGEE. With 4 bases clipped from V and 0 bases from J, the junction kept 5 bases outside the gene matches. This CDR3 contains 16 residues. This chain's CDR3 is CASSLDRGNSGNTIYF. CDR3 bases: TGTGCCAGCAGCTTGGACAGGGGAAACTCTGGAAACACCATATATTTT.

This rearrangement joins TRBV29-1 to TRBJ2-1; 7 positions agree with TRBD2. After removal of 6 bases from V and 8 bases from J, the junction contained 10 bases not matched to a gene. This CDR3 is 13 amino acids long. Germline V lookup: CDR1 SQVTM, CDR2 ANQGSEA. Written as DNA, the CDR3 is TGCAGCGTCCCGGGCGGGGGTTTCGATGAGCAGTTCTTC. It codes for CSVPGGGFDEQFF.

This sequence joins TRBV7-9 and TRBJ2-4, with 12 bases fitting TRBD2. The CDR3 is made up of 16 amino acids. With V trimmed by 1 base and J by 13 bases, 11 bases remained unmatched. From germline, CDR1 is SEHNR and CDR2 FQNEAQ (reference sequence). The CDR3 loop is CASSLGEGLAGVKQYF. The CDR3 coding sequence is TGTGCCAGCAGCTTAGGAGAGGGACTAGCGGGCGTTAAGCAGTACTTC.

The CDR3 is CASSPWSSGNTIYF. The DNA of the CDR3 is TGTGCCAGCTCACCCTGGAGCTCTGGAAACACCATATATTTT. The chain recombines TRBV18 with TRBJ1-3; D call uncertain. Trimming took off 3 bases at V and 0 bases at J, with 6 bases between the two ends. Germline values: CDR1 KGHSH, CDR2 LQKENI. There are 14 residues in the CDR3.

This chain connects TRBV19 to TRBJ1-5, with 8 bases lining up with TRBD1. The V segment lost 7 bases and the J segment 2 bases; nucleotides outside the gene matches: 4. CDR3 size: 14 residues. CDR1 is LNHDA and CDR2 is SQIVND in the germline V gene (reference sequence). The CDR3 sequence: CASMDRVGNQPQHF. The CDR3 nucleotides are TGTGCCAGTATGGACAGGGTTGGCAATCAGCCCCAGCATTTT.

The chain links TRBV28 to TRBJ1-5; D perhaps matches TRBD1 (6 bases). CDR1 and CDR2 (germline): MDHEN, SYDVKM. V shed 11 bases and J shed 5 bases, with 16 bases lying between them. The CDR3 runs to 13 residues. CDR3 sequence (DNA): TGTGCCGGTTCTACAGGGAACCATCAGCCCCAGCATTTT. Amino acid sequence: CAGSTGNHQPQHF.

V and J are TRBV11-3 and TRBJ2-3, with 8 bases that match TRBD1. V gave up 5 bases and J gave up 1 base; unmatched junction bases: 8. Per the germline V gene, CDR1 is SGHNT and CDR2 is YENEEA. The CDR3 has 16 residues. CDR3 coding DNA: TGTGCCAGCAGCACAGGGGGTGGCGGGGGCACAGATACGCAGTATTTT. Its translation: CASSTGGGGGTDTQYF.

The CDR3 region is CATVAGEGLDTQYF. CDR3 bases: TGTGCCACAGTAGCGGGAGAGGGTTTAGATACGCAGTATTTT. The genes are TRBV27 and TRBJ2-3; 9 bases fit TRBD2. Trimming took 10 bases from V and 5 from J; bases not matched to a gene: 10. This CDR3 spans 14 amino acids. Germline V gene lookup returns CDR1 MNHEY and CDR2 SMNVEV (reference sequence).

The chain couples TRBV6-2 or TRBV6-3 to TRBJ2-2; 9 bases map to TRBD2. The CDR3 covers 16 residues. J lost 3 bases, V lost 7 bases, and 9 bases had no gene match. CDR1 MNHEY and CDR2 SVGEGT come from the germline V gene. CDR3 coding DNA: TGTGCCAGCACCCCCCTGGCGGGGGGGTACACCGGGGAGCTGTTTTTT. This gives the protein CASTPLAGGYTGELFF.

The CDR3 region has the DNA TGTGCCAGTAGTATGGGACTAGCGGGAGTAGTATCGGCCAAAAACATTCAGTACTTC. Translated: CASSMGLAGVVSAKNIQYF. This chain uses TRBV19 with TRBJ2-4; 14 positions agree with TRBD2. CDR3 size: 19 residues. The J segment lost 1 base and the V segment lost 3 bases, leaving 8 bases of the junction unmatched. Germline V gene lookup returns CDR1 LNHDA and CDR2 SQIVND (reference sequence).

The chain's CDR3 is CASSPHGGGQDTQYF. The CDR3 DNA follows: TGTGCCAGCAGCCCGCACGGGGGGGGCCAAGATACGCAGTATTTT. This chain connects TRBV28 to TRBJ2-3, with 8 bases identical to TRBD2. Germline CDR1 is MDHEN and CDR2 is SYDVKM. There are 15 residues in the CDR3. V dropped 6 bases and J dropped 5; count of bases not matched to a gene: 10.

This clone was seen once. The chain combines TRBV18 with TRBJ2-3; D possibly corresponds to TRBD1 (6 bases). CDR3 size: 13 residues. Per germline, CDR1 KGHSH and CDR2 LQKENI. Trimming took 4 bases from V and 4 from J, leaving 9 bases between them. The CDR3 sequence: CASSLGQPDTQYF. The CDR3 DNA reads as TGTGCCAGCTCACTAGGACAGCCAGATACGCAGTATTTT.

This chain uses TRBV6-5 with TRBJ1-5; TRBD1 aligns across 8 bases. Germline V lookup: CDR1 MNHEY, CDR2 SVGAGI. The V and J ends lost 2 bases and 9 bases, in that order; junction bases with no gene match: 0. The CDR3 is 12 residues long. The CDR3 region is CASSYDRGPQHF. For the CDR3, the DNA is TGTGCCAGCAGTTACGACAGGGGGCCCCAGCATTTT.

V is TRBV5-1 and J is TRBJ2-1; 7 bases agree with TRBD1. There are 15 residues in the CDR3. Germline CDR1 and CDR2: SGHRS and YFSETQ. V lost 0 bases and J lost 6; bases outside the gene matches: 6. CDR3 sequence: CASSLVGRGSNEQFF. CDR3 in DNA: TGCGCCAGCAGCTTGGTCGGCAGGGGGAGCAATGAGCAGTTCTTC.

The chain links TRBV27 to TRBJ1-4; D ambiguous. There are 13 residues in the CDR3. V was cut by 1 base and J by 5 bases, with 5 bases left in between. Germline CDR1 MNHEY, CDR2 SMNVEV (reference sequence). The CDR3 DNA is TGTGCCAGCAGTTTATTCGGGAATGAAAAACTGTTTTTT. It translates to CASSLFGNEKLFF.

The CDR3 reads CASSLGTDRAIQPQHF. The DNA for the CDR3 is TGTGCCAGCAGCTTGGGTACCGACAGGGCGATTCAGCCCCAGCATTTT. This rearrangement joins TRBV7-6 to TRBJ1-5; 7 nucleotides align to TRBD1. There are 16 residues in the CDR3. V shed 3 bases and J 6 bases; nucleotides not matched to a gene: 11. Germline V gene sequence: CDR1 SGHVS, CDR2 FNYEAQ.

The rearrangement links TRBV6-2 or TRBV6-3 to TRBJ2-3; TRBD1 matches 10 bases. Germline trimming cut 6 bases from V and 0 bases from J; bases unmatched to any gene: 6. The CDR3 has 16 amino acids. Germline CDR1 reads MNHEY; CDR2 reads SVGEGT. The CDR3 spells CASSLGQGGSTDTQYF. The CDR3 DNA reads TGTGCCAGCAGCCTCGGACAGGGGGGTAGCACAGATACGCAGTATTTT.

The rearrangement joins TRBV11-2 to TRBJ1-4; D gene uncertain. Germline-derived CDR1 and CDR2 are SGHAT and FQNNGV. The CDR3 is made up of 15 amino acids. Trimming took off 1 base at V and 8 bases at J, with 14 bases between the two ends. Here the CDR3 DNA reads TGTGCCAGCAGCTTAGGGATGGCCGGAGCGGAAAAACTGTTTTTT. The encoded protein is CASSLGMAGAEKLFF.

The V and J genes are TRBV27 and TRBJ2-1; D is possibly TRBD2 (6 bases). Germline V gene lookup returns CDR1 MNHEY and CDR2 SMNVEV (reference sequence). CDR3 length: 18 residues. Trimming cost V 4 bases and J 5 bases, with 24 bases left between them. The CDR3 region is CASSSIPPLATPHNEQFF. Written as DNA, the CDR3 is TGTGCCAGCAGTTCCATCCCCCCTCTAGCGACTCCCCACAATGAGCAGTTCTTC.

The genes are TRBV4-3 and TRBJ1-2; D is uncertain. Trimming took off 0 bases at V and 3 bases at J, with 11 bases between the two ends. Germline CDR1 reads LGHNA; CDR2 reads YSLEER. The CDR3 is 15 amino acids. The CDR3 protein is CASSQEGRGHYGYTF. The CDR3 DNA reads as TGCGCCAGCAGCCAAGAGGGTAGAGGCCACTATGGCTACACCTTC.

The sample holds many counts of this clone. The rearrangement joins TRBV12-3 or TRBV12-4 to TRBJ1-1; D call uncertain. The CDR3 spans 13 residues. The V and J ends lost 5 bases and 0 bases respectively, with 7 bases between them. DNA for the CDR3: TGTGCCAGCAGTGCGCCTATGAACACTGAAGCTTTCTTT. This translates into CASSAPMNTEAFF.

The CDR3: CASSIAERDSPLHF. The DNA for the CDR3 is TGTGCCAGTAGTATTGCAGAGCGCGATTCACCCCTCCACTTT. The chain combines TRBV19 with TRBJ1-6; the D is unclear. Germline V gene data show CDR1 as LNHDA and CDR2 as SQIVND (reference sequence). The CDR3 sequence is 14 residues long. V lost 3 bases, J lost 8 bases, and 11 bases lay in between.

The rearrangement uses TRBV3-1 (or the pseudogene TRBV3-2) and TRBJ2-7, with D possibly matching TRBD1 (6 bases). CDR3 size: 14 residues. Deletions cut 6 bases from V and 6 bases from J, with 18 bases between. Germline lookup yields CDR1 LGHDT and CDR2 YNNKEL (reference sequence). The CDR3 DNA is TGTGCCAGCAGGTTCCGGGACAAATTTCGCGAGCAGTACGTC. Translating gives CASRFRDKFREQYV.